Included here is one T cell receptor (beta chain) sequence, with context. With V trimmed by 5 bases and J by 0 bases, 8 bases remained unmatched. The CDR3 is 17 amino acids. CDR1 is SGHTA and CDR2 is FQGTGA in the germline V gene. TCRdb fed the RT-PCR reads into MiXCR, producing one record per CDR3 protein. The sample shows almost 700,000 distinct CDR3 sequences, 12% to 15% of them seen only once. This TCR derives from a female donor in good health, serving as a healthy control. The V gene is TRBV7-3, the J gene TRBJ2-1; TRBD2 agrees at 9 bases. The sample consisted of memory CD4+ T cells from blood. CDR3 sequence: CASSKLAGQSSYNEQFF. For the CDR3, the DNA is TGTGCCAGCAGCAAACTAGCGGGCCAAAGCTCCTACAATGAGCAGTTCTTC.